These T cell receptor beta chains were read from a single sample in a study of blood T cell repertoires in COVID-19. The table came from immunoSEQ multiplex PCR; TCRdb's copy has only in-frame clones and leaves some out. Seen here are about 49,000 clones, 70% to 90% observed once, and the top ten hold over 10%. Sequencing was carried out using peripheral blood. The receptors stem from a man older than 75 with acute or convalescent COVID-19. Each CDR3 is given with its conserved first and last residue. A D gene is named only where the DNA matches it firmly. Size is omitted from some rows. Given values are once, few, many or a class for expanded clones.

j_gene | len | d_gene | abundance | v_gene | CDR3aa | CDR3nt
TRBJ2-1 | 11 | NA | NA | TRBV20-1 | CSAERVGEQFF | TGCAGTGCGGAGAGGGTTGGCGAGCAGTTCTTC
TRBJ1-4 | 11 | NA | NA | TRBV29-1 | CSVVRQDSLFF | TGCAGCGTTGTTCGACAGGACTCACTGTTTTTT
TRBJ2-1 | 15 | NA | NA | TRBV5-1 | CASSENSGSYNEQFF | TGCGCCAGCAGCGAGAACAGTGGTTCCTACAATGAGCAGTTCTTC
TRBJ2-7 | 14 | NA | NA | TRBV28 | CASSLANDRREQYF | TGTGCCAGCAGTTTAGCGAATGACAGGCGCGAGCAGTACTTC
TRBJ2-5 | 12 | NA | NA | TRBV12-3/TRBV12-4 | CASSLGRETQYF | TGTGCCAGCAGTTTAGGGCGGGAGACCCAGTACTTC
TRBJ1-2 | 17 | TRBD1 | NA | TRBV19 | CASSQESGTGGNYGYTF | TGTGCCAGTAGTCAAGAATCCGGGACAGGGGGCAACTATGGCTACACCTTC
TRBJ1-3 | 14 | NA | NA | TRBV6-5 | CASSYSTGGDTIYF | TGTGCCAGCAGTTACTCGACGGGGGGGGACACCATATATTTT
TRBJ2-7 | 14 | NA | once | TRBV15 | CATSLTKGYYEQYF | TGTGCCACCAGCCTCACTAAGGGGTACTACGAGCAGTACTTC
TRBJ1-5 | 18 | TRBD1 | once | TRBV6-6 | CASSLQGRRRGSNQPQHF | TGTGCCAGCAGTCTACAGGGGCGTCGTAGGGGTAGCAATCAGCCCCAGCATTTT
TRBJ1-3 | 18 | NA | NA | TRBV5-8 | CASMLITGTLLSGNTIYF | TGTGCCAGCATGCTTATTACAGGAACACTGCTCTCTGGAAACACCATATATTTT
TRBJ1-1 | 15 | TRBD1 | NA | TRBV5-4 | CASSPGTGRSTEAFF | TGTGCCAGCAGCCCCGGGACAGGGCGAAGCACTGAAGCTTTCTTT
TRBJ2-7 | 15 | TRBD1 | NA | TRBV19 | CASSMEGTGKYEQYF | TGTGCCAGTAGTATGGAGGGGACAGGGAAATACGAGCAGTACTTC
TRBJ2-7 | 14 | TRBD1 | NA | TRBV11-2 | CASSPTGVAYEQYF | TGTGCCAGCAGTCCGACAGGGGTGGCGTACGAGCAGTACTTC
TRBJ1-4 | 13 | NA | few | TRBV5-1 | CASSLEPNEKLFF | TGCGCCAGCAGCTTGGAGCCTAATGAAAAACTGTTTTTT
TRBJ1-5 | 14 | TRBD1 | few | TRBV19 | CASSITGARQPQHF | TGTGCCAGTAGTATAACAGGGGCGCGGCAGCCCCAGCATTTT
TRBJ2-7 | 17 | NA | NA | TRBV6-4 | CASSDSRRGQGSYEQYF | TGTGCCAGCAGTGACTCTCGTCGGGGACAAGGCTCCTACGAGCAGTACTTC
TRBJ2-7 | 12 | NA | NA | TRBV7-8 | CASSPTRVQQYF | TGTGCCAGCAGCCCCACTCGGGTGCAGCAGTACTTC
TRBJ2-3 | 16 | TRBD2 | NA | TRBV19 | CASSRSGGPPTDTQYF | TGTGCCAGTAGTCGCAGCGGGGGCCCCCCCACAGATACGCAGTATTTT
TRBJ1-3 | 15 | NA | NA | TRBV7-8 | CASSLVSRSGNTIYF | TGTGCCAGCAGCTTGGTCAGTCGCAGTGGAAACACCATATATTTT
TRBJ2-1 | 15 | NA | NA | TRBV29-1 | CSVDIQARPPNEQFF | TGCAGCGTTGACATACAGGCCCGGCCCCCTAATGAGCAGTTCTTC
TRBJ2-7 | 13 | NA | NA | TRBV15 | CATSRGGQYEQYF | TGTGCCACCAGCAGAGGGGGCCAGTACGAGCAGTACTTC
TRBJ1-6 | 14 | NA | few | TRBV5-1 | CASSQTDYNSPLHF | TGCGCCAGCAGCCAGACTGACTATAATTCACCCCTCCACTTT
TRBJ2-3 | 15 | TRBD1 | few | TRBV7-2 | CASSRDRGFTDTQYF | TGTGCCAGCAGCCGGGACAGGGGTTTCACAGATACGCAGTATTTT
TRBJ1-6 | 14 | TRBD1 | NA | TRBV7-9 | CASSSGQRNSPLHF | TGTGCCAGCAGCTCGGGACAGCGGAATTCACCCCTCCACTTT
TRBJ1-2 | 16 | NA | NA | TRBV9 | CASSVDPQETGYGYTF | TGTGCCAGCAGCGTAGATCCACAGGAAACAGGCTATGGCTACACCTTC
TRBJ1-6 | 17 | TRBD1 | NA | TRBV25-1 | CASSGRQGGSYNSPLHF | TGTGCCAGCAGTGGCCGACAGGGTGGCTCCTATAATTCACCCCTCCACTTT
TRBJ1-1 | 15 | TRBD1 | few | TRBV5-1 | CASSLRSGQDPEAFF | TGCGCCAGCAGCTTGAGGTCCGGACAGGATCCTGAAGCTTTCTTT
TRBJ1-2 | 13 | NA | NA | TRBV9 | CASSVVPGSGYTF | TGTGCCAGCAGCGTAGTACCCGGGTCTGGCTACACCTTC
TRBJ1-2 | 13 | NA | NA | TRBV6-5 | CASSYSRRGGYTF | TGTGCCAGCAGTTACTCGCGCAGGGGTGGCTACACCTTC